This T cell receptor (beta chain) stems from a study of immune cell composition in non-small cell lung cancer. Study results and limitations: Tumour TCR-beta clonality showed no significant link to smoking pack-years.

A word on this clone: What it recognizes is unknown.

Germline V gene data show CDR1 as MNHEY and CDR2 as SMNVEV (reference sequence). V lost 5 bases and J lost 11, with 19 bases in between. The CDR3 is 14 amino acids. Normal lung was sampled as far from the tumour as possible, at least 3 cm. Frozen unsorted single-cell suspensions supplied the genomic DNA. Method: immunoSEQ multiplex PCR; TCRdb's copy keeps in-frame clones and lacks some. Altogether around 15,000 clones are present, over 65% being singletons, with the ten largest covering 7.5% to 10%. These data were also filed under a second study, of CD4 T cells in lung cancer. From that study: A few resected stage I-III patients provided tumor and non-adjacent lung tissue. Possibly, some blood-derived responses are in vitro primed naive T cells.

Sequencing was done on a sample of non-adjacent lung tissue. The chain recombines TRBV27 with TRBJ1-5; TRBD1 is a possible D gene (5 bases). This TCR was sampled from a human donor with non-small cell lung cancer. The CDR3, as DNA: TGTGCCAGCAGTCCCCGAAGGGGCTTTACGACCCAGCATTTT. This codes for CASSPRRGFTTQHF.